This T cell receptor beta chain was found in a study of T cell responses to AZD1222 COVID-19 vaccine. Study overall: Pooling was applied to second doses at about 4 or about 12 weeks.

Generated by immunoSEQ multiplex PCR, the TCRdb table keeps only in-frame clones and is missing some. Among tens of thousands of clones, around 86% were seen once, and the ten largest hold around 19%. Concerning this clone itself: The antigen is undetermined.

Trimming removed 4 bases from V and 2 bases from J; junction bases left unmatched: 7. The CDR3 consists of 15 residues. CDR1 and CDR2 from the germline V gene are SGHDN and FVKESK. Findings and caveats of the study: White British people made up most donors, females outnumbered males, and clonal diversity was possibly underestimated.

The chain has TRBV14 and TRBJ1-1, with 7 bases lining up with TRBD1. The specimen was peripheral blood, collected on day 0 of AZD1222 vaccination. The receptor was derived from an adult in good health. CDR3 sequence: CASSLRTGRNTEAFF. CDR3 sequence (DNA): TGTGCCAGCAGCCTCCGGACAGGCAGAAACACTGAAGCTTTCTTT.